The 24 T cell receptor beta chains below were found in one sample sequenced in a study of cytomegalovirus exposure and HLA in healthy donors. 60 Vbeta and 13 Jbeta primers were used in PCR. Sequencing was performed with immunoSEQ multiplex PCR; in TCRdb, only in-frame clones are kept and a portion is missing. The sample carries approximately 90,000 clones, around 77% recorded once. Sample: PBMCs. The receptors were gathered from a middle-aged man in good health and CMV-seronegative.

About this clone: Sequence at one end of the junction differs from germline and may be a read error. This chain uses TRBV7-7 with TRBJ2-2; maybe TRBD2 (5 bases). The CDR3 has 13 residues. CDR1 is SSHAT and CDR2 is FNYEAQ in the germline V gene (reference sequence). The CDR3 DNA sequence: TGTGCTAGCAGCGGCAGTACCACCGGGGAGCTGTTTTTT. It codes for CASSGSTTGELFF.

V is TRBV5-4 and J is TRBJ1-2; 7 bases line up with TRBD1. CDR3 length: 14 residues. The ends lost 1 base at V and 3 bases at J; junction bases unmatched: 3. The germline CDR1 and CDR2 sequences are SGHNT and YYREEE (reference sequence). CDR3 in amino acids: CASSLKGADYGYTF. CDR3 nucleotides: TGTGCCAGCAGCTTGAAGGGGGCGGACTATGGCTACACCTTC. The variable domain in full, with the rest retrieved from reference TRBV5-4 and TRBJ1-2, is ETGVTQSPTHLIKTRGQQVTLRCSSQSGHNTVSWYQQALGQGPQFIFQYYREEENGRGNFPPRFSGLQFPNYSSELNVNALELDDSALYLCASSLKGADYGYTFGSGTRLTVV.

The J gene is TRBJ2-3, the V gene TRBV5-1; 8 bases agree with TRBD1. The CDR3 is made up of 15 amino acids. Germline lookup yields CDR1 SGHRS and CDR2 YFSETQ. J gave up 4 bases and V 0 bases, and 4 bases lay outside the gene matches. The CDR3 spells CASSLDPQGADTQYF. The CDR3 DNA sequence: TGCGCCAGCAGCTTGGACCCACAGGGGGCAGATACGCAGTATTTT.

This rearrangement joins TRBV6-6 to TRBJ2-3, with a weak D call TRBD2 (5 bases). V was clipped by 2 bases and J by 6 bases, with 9 bases between them. Per germline, CDR1 MNHNY and CDR2 SVGAGI (reference sequence). The CDR3 loop spans 13 amino acids. CDR3 sequence: CASSYLASDTQYF. The CDR3 DNA sequence: TGTGCCAGCAGTTACCTAGCATCTGATACGCAGTATTTT.

The chain combines TRBV4-2 with TRBJ2-5; tentative D call: TRBD2 (5 bases). Germline-derived CDR1 and CDR2 are LGHNA and YNFKEQ. The CDR3 has 15 residues. Trimming cost V 0 bases and J 5 bases, with 13 bases left between them. The CDR3 protein is CASSQDLGLRETQYF. DNA for the CDR3: TGTGCCAGCAGCCAAGATCTTGGACTTAGGGAGACCCAGTACTTC.

The J gene is TRBJ2-7, the V gene TRBV5-4; TRBD1 is a possible D gene (6 bases). Per germline, CDR1 SGHNT and CDR2 YYREEE (reference sequence). This CDR3 has 14 amino acids. The V gene lost 0 bases and the J gene lost 4 bases, with 11 bases spanning the gap. CDR3 DNA: TGTGCCAGCAGCTTGGACCAGGGGTCTTACGAGCAGTACTTC. Residues: CASSLDQGSYEQYF.

This clone was detected only once. This sequence joins TRBV6-6 and TRBJ2-7, with D possibly matching TRBD2 (6 bases). V was trimmed by 10 bases and J by 0 bases, leaving 16 bases between them. This CDR3 spans 14 amino acids. CDR1 and CDR2 from the germline V gene are MNHNY and SVGAGI (reference sequence). CDR3 DNA: TGTGCCACCAGAGCTAGCGCCAGCTCCTACGAGCAGTACTTC. Translated: CATRASASSYEQYF.

The chain combines TRBV5-1 with TRBJ2-3, with TRBD2 matching 13 bases. V lost 0 bases and J lost 5; bases outside the gene matches: 3. This CDR3 contains 16 residues. The germline gives CDR1 SGHRS, CDR2 YFSETQ. The CDR3 DNA sequence: TGCGCCAGCAGCTTGGGACTAGCGGGGGGAGTAGATACGCAGTATTTT. This codes for CASSLGLAGGVDTQYF.

This clone was counted between two and nine times. J is TRBJ2-1 and V is TRBV5-5; D uncertain. The CDR3 has 14 amino acids. The V gene's germline CDR1 is SGHKS and CDR2 YYEKEE (reference sequence). Trimming took 4 bases from V and 0 from J, leaving 8 bases between them. The CDR3 DNA reads as TGTGCCAGCAGCCCCGAGCTCTCCTACAATGAGCAGTTCTTC. Translated: CASSPELSYNEQFF.

This clone was recorded a few times. J is TRBJ1-5 and V is TRBV15, with D perhaps matching TRBD1 (6 bases). Trimming stripped 3 bases from V and 3 bases from J, with 15 bases between. The CDR3 length is 16 residues. CDR1 and CDR2 (germline): LNHNV, YYDKDF (reference sequence). CDR3 DNA: TGTGCCACCAGCAGTTATACAGGGCCCATCAATCAGCCCCAGCATTTT. It specifies CATSSYTGPINQPQHF.

The gene calls are TRBV11-2 and TRBJ2-5, with D tentatively TRBD1 (6 bases). CDR3 length equals 15 residues. V was shortened by 4 bases and J by 2 bases, with 14 bases between the two germline ends. CDR1 and CDR2 from the germline V gene are SGHAT and FQNNGV. Written as DNA, the CDR3 is TGTGCCAGCAGCTGGGGGCAGGTGATTCAAGAGACCCAGTACTTC. It encodes CASSWGQVIQETQYF.

The chain recombines TRBV6-1 with TRBJ2-7, with 9 bases that match TRBD1. Trimming cost V 4 bases and J 3 bases; bases outside gene matches: 10. CDR3 length: 16 residues. Germline CDR1 and CDR2: MNHNS and SASEGT. The CDR3 region is CASSGDRGNPYYEQYF. CDR3 nucleotide sequence: TGTGCCAGCAGTGGCGACAGGGGGAATCCCTACTACGAGCAGTACTTC.

V gene TRBV2 combines with J gene TRBJ1-5, with TRBD1 as a possible D gene (5 bases). Germline V gene data show CDR1 as SNHLY and CDR2 as FYNNEI. V was cut by 7 bases and J by 1 base, with 11 bases left in between. The CDR3 has 14 amino acids. The chain's CDR3 is CASKGRESNQPQHF. As DNA, the CDR3 is TGTGCCAGCAAGGGCAGGGAAAGCAATCAGCCCCAGCATTTT.

This clone has just a few counts. The chain has TRBV11-2 and TRBJ2-2; D unresolved. Germline CDR1 is SGHAT and CDR2 is FQNNGV. V was cut by 2 bases and J by 7 bases, with 14 bases left in between. CDR3 length: 15 amino acids. CDR3 nucleotide sequence: TGTGCCAGCAGCTTAAGGCCACCCTCGGGCGGGGAGCTGTTTTTT. It translates to CASSLRPPSGGELFF.

The gene calls are TRBV7-9 and TRBJ2-1; TRBD1 agrees at 11 bases. The germline CDR1 and CDR2 sequences are SEHNR and FQNEAQ (reference sequence). This CDR3 spans 16 amino acids. With V trimmed by 4 bases and J by 6 bases, 8 bases remained unmatched. The DNA for the CDR3 is TGTGCCAGCAGCTCCAACCGGGACAGGGGGGGCAATGAGCAGTTCTTC. Protein product: CASSSNRDRGGNEQFF.

The chain has TRBV2 and TRBJ2-5; D gene ambiguous. The tail of the sequence fits TRBJ2-7 better, so the J call may be wrong. CDR1 and CDR2 (germline): SNHLY, FYNNEI. This CDR3 contains 13 residues. In DNA form, the CDR3 reads TGTGCCAGCAGTGAAGGGCGGTCCCACGAGCAGTACTTC. Encoded protein: CASSEGRSHEQYF.

This clone came up once. The chain is built from TRBV27 and TRBJ1-2; 8 bases are shared with TRBD1. The CDR3 runs to 16 residues. The germline V gene encodes CDR1 MNHEY and CDR2 SMNVEV (reference sequence). Losses at the gene ends were 0 bases for V and 8 bases for J; bases not matched to a gene: 11. In DNA, the CDR3 is TGTGCCAGCAGTTTATCGGGCTCAGGGGGCGCGGGGGGCTACACCTTC. This encodes CASSLSGSGGAGGYTF.

This sequence joins TRBV19 and TRBJ2-1; 9 bases fit TRBD2. This CDR3 comprises 16 residues. Germline V gives CDR1 LNHDA, CDR2 SQIVND (reference sequence). Trimming took 6 bases from V and 9 from J; bases not matched to a gene: 15. The CDR3 spells CASRIAFGGGAAEQFF. The DNA for the CDR3 is TGTGCCAGTAGAATTGCGTTCGGCGGGGGGGCCGCTGAGCAGTTCTTC.

The rearrangement links TRBV2 to TRBJ1-2; D not certain. The ends were cut back, 6 bases at V and 7 bases at J, with 15 bases in the middle. The CDR3 has 13 amino acids. Germline V gives CDR1 SNHLY, CDR2 FYNNEI. The CDR3 coding sequence is TGTGCCAGCAGCGAGAGGGAGTGGGGTGGCTACACCTTC. The encoded protein is CASSEREWGGYTF.

This chain uses TRBV19 with TRBJ2-7, with D tentatively TRBD1 (6 bases). With 7 bases removed from V and 3 bases from J, the gap between germline ends came to 13 bases. Germline loops: CDR1 LNHDA, CDR2 SQIVND (reference sequence). The CDR3 is 13 residues long. CDR3 amino acids: CASKPRDNYEQYF. The CDR3 DNA sequence: TGTGCCAGTAAACCCCGGGACAACTACGAGCAGTACTTC.

This rearrangement joins TRBV7-6 to TRBJ2-7; D is possibly TRBD1 (8 bases). The CDR3 sequence is 14 residues long. V shed 4 bases and J shed 3 bases, with 13 bases lying between them. Germline V gene sequence: CDR1 SGHVS, CDR2 FNYEAQ. The CDR3 loop is CASSWGGQVYEQYF. The CDR3 region has the DNA TGTGCCAGCAGCTGGGGGGGACAGGTCTACGAGCAGTACTTC. The full variable domain, completed using reference TRBV7-6 and TRBJ2-7, is GAGVSQSPRYKVTKRGQDVALRCDPISGHVSLYWYRQALGQGPEFLTYFNYEAQQDKSGLPNDRFSAERPEGSISTLTIQRTEQRDSAMYRCASSWGGQVYEQYFGPGTRLTVT.

The chain joins TRBV7-9 to TRBJ2-5; 7 bases fit TRBD2. Germline-derived CDR1 and CDR2 are SEHNR and FQNEAQ (reference sequence). The CDR3 has 14 amino acids. The V segment lost 2 bases and the J segment 6 bases; nucleotides outside the gene matches: 6. The CDR3 sequence is CASSLIGGGQTQYF. CDR3 DNA: TGTGCCAGCAGCTTAATCGGCGGGGGTCAGACCCAGTACTTC.

The chain has TRBV5-4 and TRBJ2-7; TRBD1 might be the D (6 bases). Germline values: CDR1 SGHNT, CDR2 YYREEE (reference sequence). There are 14 residues in the CDR3. Trimming cost V 1 base and J 3 bases, with 11 bases left between them. CDR3 nucleotides: TGTGCCAGCAGCTTGACAGGGAGCAGCTACGAGCAGTACTTC. The encoded protein is CASSLTGSSYEQYF.

The V call is TRBV7-9, the J call TRBJ1-5, with TRBD1 matching 8 bases. V shed 5 bases, J shed 5 bases, and the junction held 2 bases outside the gene matches. The CDR3 is made up of 13 amino acids. Germline V gene lookup returns CDR1 SEHNR and CDR2 FQNEAQ (reference sequence). As DNA, the CDR3 is TGTGCCAGCAGCCTACAGGGGGATCAGCCCCAGCATTTT. Residues: CASSLQGDQPQHF.